The 3 T cell receptor beta chains reported below all come from one sample, sequenced in a study of Ad26.COV2.S vaccination and SARS-CoV-2 variants. Sequencing used immunoSEQ multiplex PCR; TCRdb keeps in-frame clones, though not all of them. The table shows some 340,000 clones, with over 80% occurring only once. Treatment given: around 19 received Ad26.COV2.S at low or high dose, single or two shots; about 5 received placebo; per-sample allocation not given. Collection of samples fell on day 63 after the first vaccine or placebo injection. Sequenced material: peripheral blood, taken in a trial of Ad26.COV2.S vaccine versus placebo. The receptors originated from a person between 18 and 59 years old who received the Ad26.COV2.S COVID-19 vaccine or a placebo.

The gene calls are TRBV15 and TRBJ2-2; no clear D. Trimming removed 0 bases from V and 6 bases from J, with 8 bases in between. Looked up from germline, CDR1 is LNHNV and CDR2 is YYDKDF (reference sequence). This CDR3 is built from 14 residues. CDR3 DNA: TGTGCCACCAGCAGAGATCGCCTCGCCGGGGAGCTGTTTTTT. Protein sequence: CATSRDRLAGELFF. The whole variable domain, remainder taken from reference TRBV15 and TRBJ2-2, is DAMVIQNPRYQVTQFGKPVTLSCSQTLNHNVMYWYQQKSSQAPKLLFHYYDKDFNNEADTPDNFQSRRPNTSFCFLDIRSPGLGDTAMYLCATSRDRLAGELFFGEGSRLTVL.

This chain joins TRBV10-3 and TRBJ2-7, with TRBD2 as a possible D gene (5 bases). The V and J ends lost 4 bases and 2 bases respectively, with 9 bases between them. CDR3 length: 13 amino acids. CDR1 ENHRY and CDR2 SYGVKD come from the germline V gene. The CDR3 protein is CAISVGVAYEQYF. CDR3 coding DNA: TGTGCCATCAGTGTCGGGGTAGCCTACGAGCAGTACTTC.

This chain connects TRBV6-5 to TRBJ2-1; the match to TRBD1 covers 7 bases. This CDR3 spans 15 amino acids. Germline V CDR1 and CDR2: MNHEY, SVGAGI. V was pared by 6 bases and J by 3 bases, with 8 bases of the junction left unmatched. The CDR3 DNA follows: TGTGCCAGCAGCCTAGACAGGGAAGGCTACAATGAGCAGTTCTTC. Amino acids: CASSLDREGYNEQFF.